These 27 T cell receptor beta chains share one sample of origin, sequenced in a study of T cell repertoires in cytomegalovirus infection. TCRdb used MiXCR to reprocess the reads, holding one entry per CDR3 protein. The sample yields 750,000 to 950,000 distinct CDR3 sequences, just under 30% seen once. For these TCRs, the target antigens are not known. The sequencing used cultured CD8+ T cells from PBMCs, collected from culture after CMV antigen stimulation. These receptors originate from a human donor in good health (CMV status not recorded). Some clones in this sample may be carry-over from other donors' samples.

This clonotype has just a few counts. This chain joins TRBV6-2 or TRBV6-3 and TRBJ2-1; 7 bases agree with TRBD2. This CDR3 is built from 15 residues. CDR1 is MNHEY and CDR2 is SVGEGT in the germline V gene. V dropped 2 bases and J dropped 1; count of bases not matched to a gene: 2. The CDR3: CASSYVRGSYNEQFF. DNA of the CDR3: TGTGCCAGCAGTTACGTGCGGGGGTCCTACAATGAGCAGTTCTTC.

This clonotype was counted once. This sequence joins TRBV19 and TRBJ2-1, with D perhaps matching TRBD2 (6 bases). The CDR3 length is 14 residues. V lost 2 bases to trimming and J lost 7 bases, with 12 bases between them. Germline values: CDR1 LNHDA, CDR2 SQIVND (reference sequence). The CDR3 here is CASSITSRNNEQFF. CDR3 DNA sequence: TGTGCCAGTAGTATAACTAGCCGCAATAATGAGCAGTTCTTC.

This chain connects TRBV2 to TRBJ2-2; D ambiguous. Trimming removed 10 bases at V and 5 bases at J, with 8 bases between. The germline V gene encodes CDR1 SNHLY and CDR2 FYNNEI. This CDR3 comprises 11 residues. CDR3 nucleotides: TGTGCCACCACCTCTACCGGGGAGCTGTTTTTT. It yields the protein CATTSTGELFF.

V usage is TRBV9 and J usage is TRBJ2-1, with a weak D call TRBD1 (6 bases). Germline CDR1 is SGDLS and CDR2 is YYNGEE. The CDR3 is made up of 15 amino acids. V was clipped by 0 bases and J by 6 bases, with 13 bases between them. The CDR3 protein is CASSVETGRVNEQFF. The CDR3, as DNA: TGTGCCAGCAGCGTAGAAACAGGGCGAGTCAATGAGCAGTTCTTC.

The table lists this clonotype with many counts. This rearrangement joins TRBV6-1 to TRBJ1-1; no clear D gene. The germline CDR1 and CDR2 sequences are MNHNS and SASEGT. CDR3 length: 13 amino acids. V was shortened by 3 bases and J by 2 bases, with 7 bases between the two germline ends. CDR3 sequence reads: CASSDGTNTEAFF. The CDR3 DNA follows: TGTGCCAGCAGTGACGGCACCAACACTGAAGCTTTCTTT.

The chain combines TRBV12-3 or TRBV12-4 with TRBJ2-5, with D perhaps matching TRBD1 (5 bases). The CDR3 has 14 residues. The germline V and J ends were trimmed by 3 bases and 11 bases, with 19 bases remaining between them. CDR3 in amino acids: CASSFTGVKKGQYF. The CDR3 DNA reads TGTGCCAGCAGTTTCACGGGTGTCAAGAAGGGGCAGTACTTC.

V is TRBV15 and J is TRBJ2-1; tentatively, D is TRBD1 (6 bases). Germline V gene data show CDR1 as LNHNV and CDR2 as YYDKDF (reference sequence). CDR3 size: 15 residues. For the CDR3, the DNA is TGTGTCACGCAAGGACAGTTGATTTCCTACAATGAGCAGTTCTTC. Protein sequence: CVTQGQLISYNEQFF.

The chain carries TRBV6-5 and TRBJ1-5; D gene ambiguous. Deletions cut 0 bases from V and 7 bases from J, with 13 bases between. The CDR3 runs 15 residues. Germline values: CDR1 MNHEY, CDR2 SVGAGI. CDR3 protein: CASSYSVPEVQPQHF. The CDR3, as DNA: TGTGCCAGCAGTTACTCGGTCCCCGAGGTACAGCCCCAGCATTTT.

The chain employs TRBV12-3 or TRBV12-4 and TRBJ2-2; D is undetermined. V was cut by 7 bases and J by 5 bases, with 14 bases left in between. The CDR3 is made up of 14 amino acids. CDR3 nucleotides: TGTGCCAGCAACCCAACCGGGCAAACCGGGGAGCTGTTTTTT. Protein: CASNPTGQTGELFF.

This chain joins TRBV15 and TRBJ2-5, with TRBD2 matching 7 bases. The V and J ends lost 4 bases and 1 base, in that order; junction bases with no gene match: 6. This CDR3 contains 15 residues. Per germline, CDR1 LNHNV and CDR2 YYDKDF (reference sequence). The CDR3, as DNA: TGTGCCACCAGCACCGCGGGGGAGGGCCAAGAGACCCAGTACTTC. Its protein product is CATSTAGEGQETQYF. The full variable domain, with the rest looked up from reference TRBV15 and TRBJ2-5, is DAMVIQNPRYQVTQFGKPVTLSCSQTLNHNVMYWYQQKSSQAPKLLFHYYDKDFNNEADTPDNFQSRRPNTSFCFLDIRSPGLGDTAMYLCATSTAGEGQETQYFGPGTRLLVL.

This clonotype was detected only a few times. The chain links TRBV5-1 to TRBJ2-1; the match to TRBD1 covers 10 bases. Trimming removed 0 bases from V and 3 bases from J; junction bases left unmatched: 3. CDR3 length: 16 amino acids. Germline CDR1 reads SGHRS; CDR2 reads YFSETQ. CDR3 nucleotide sequence: TGCGCCAGCAGCTTGGGACAGGGGGCCGACTACAATGAGCAGTTCTTC. It yields the protein CASSLGQGADYNEQFF.

The genes are TRBV27 and TRBJ2-6, with 10 bases matching TRBD1. This CDR3 spans 19 amino acids. V lost 5 bases to trimming and J lost 0 bases; unmatched junction nucleotides: 10. Germline V gives CDR1 MNHEY, CDR2 SMNVEV (reference sequence). The CDR3, as DNA: TGTGCCAGCAGTCCCCCGGGACAGGGGTACCCCTCTGGGGCCAACGTCCTGACTTTC. The encoded protein is CASSPPGQGYPSGANVLTF. The variable domain in full, with the rest retrieved from reference TRBV27 and TRBJ2-6, is EAQVTQNPRYLITVTGKKLTVTCSQNMNHEYMSWYRQDPGLGLRQIYYSMNVEVTDKGDVPEGYKVSRKEKRNFPLILESPSPNQTSLYFCASSPPGQGYPSGANVLTFGAGSRLTVL.

The V call is TRBV5-6, the J call TRBJ1-1; TRBD1 is a possible D gene (6 bases). Trimming cost V 3 bases and J 0 bases, with 18 bases left between them. The germline gives CDR1 SGHDT, CDR2 YYEEEE. The CDR3 is 17 residues long. The CDR3 region has the DNA TGTGCCAGCAGCTACATGTCAGGGGTCTCCATGAACACTGAAGCTTTCTTT. This encodes CASSYMSGVSMNTEAFF.

The rearrangement links TRBV7-6 to TRBJ2-7, with D possibly matching TRBD2 (5 bases). This CDR3 region has 13 residues. CDR1 and CDR2 from the germline V gene are SGHVS and FNYEAQ. The germline V and J ends were trimmed by 5 bases and 2 bases, with 10 bases remaining between them. The CDR3 sequence: CASSLQEAYEQYF. The CDR3 DNA follows: TGTGCCAGCAGCCTTCAGGAGGCCTACGAGCAGTACTTC.

This clonotype has a handful of counts. The V call is TRBV4-3, the J call TRBJ1-4; no firm D call. The CDR3 is 15 residues long. Trimming shortened V by 4 bases and J by 3 bases, and 12 bases separated the two germline ends. CDR1 is LGHNA, CDR2 YSLEER, per germline. In DNA, the CDR3 is TGCGCCAGCAGCCGAGATGAGGCGGCTAATGAAAAACTGTTTTTT. Translated, it gives CASSRDEAANEKLFF.

V is TRBV12-3 or TRBV12-4 and J is TRBJ1-5; 10 nucleotides match TRBD1. With 5 bases clipped from V and 6 bases from J, the junction kept 7 bases outside the gene matches. This CDR3 region has 15 residues. In DNA, the CDR3 is TGTGCCAGCAGTCCACCGGGACAGGGGAGTCAGCCCCAGCATTTT. The encoded protein is CASSPPGQGSQPQHF.

The chain is built from TRBV14 and TRBJ2-3; 9 bases fit TRBD1. The V segment lost 5 bases and the J segment 5 bases; nucleotides outside the gene matches: 5. This CDR3 comprises 14 residues. Germline CDR1 and CDR2: SGHDN and FVKESK. CDR3: CASSVDRGIDTQYF. The CDR3 DNA sequence: TGTGCCAGCAGCGTGGACAGGGGAATAGATACGCAGTATTTT.

This clonotype was seen a single time. The rearrangement joins TRBV28 to TRBJ2-5; D is undetermined. The germline V gene has CDR1 MDHEN and CDR2 SYDVKM. Trimming cost V 3 bases and J 7 bases, with 18 bases left between them. The CDR3 has 15 amino acids. The CDR3 region is CASSFTAELGSTQYF. In nucleotides, the CDR3 is TGTGCCAGCAGTTTTACGGCTGAGTTAGGGTCGACCCAGTACTTC.

This clonotype was counted at least ten times. The rearrangement uses TRBV7-8 and TRBJ1-5; tentative D call: TRBD1 (5 bases). Trimming cost V 5 bases and J 0 bases, with 11 bases left between them. CDR3 size: 15 residues. CDR1 and CDR2 (germline): SGHVS, FQNEAQ. The CDR3 sequence: CASSPGRYSNQPQHF. As DNA, the CDR3 is TGTGCCAGCAGCCCGGGACGGTATAGCAATCAGCCCCAGCATTTT.

This clonotype was observed many times. The chain combines TRBV6-5 with TRBJ1-1; D is possibly TRBD1 (6 bases). This CDR3 contains 15 residues. Trimming cost V 2 bases and J 4 bases, with 14 bases left between them. Germline V CDR1 and CDR2: MNHEY, SVGAGI. The DNA for the CDR3 is TGTGCCAGCAGTTACGAGGGGGGAACGATCACTGAAGCTTTCTTT. The encoded protein is CASSYEGGTITEAFF.

The chain couples TRBV27 to TRBJ2-7, with D possibly called TRBD1 or TRBD2 (6 bases each). This CDR3 is built from 15 residues. Germline V CDR1 and CDR2: MNHEY, SMNVEV (reference sequence). The V end lost 3 bases, the J end lost 0 bases, and 12 bases lay between the germline ends. The DNA of the CDR3 is TGTGCCAGCAGTTTTCGGGGGCAGAGCTCCTACGAGCAGTACGTC. It yields the protein CASSFRGQSSYEQYV.

This clonotype is termed medium-sized. This chain uses TRBV27 with TRBJ1-3; D possibly corresponds to TRBD1 (5 bases). The CDR3 has 14 residues. Trimming cost V 3 bases and J 1 base, with 7 bases left between them. Germline V gene sequence: CDR1 MNHEY, CDR2 SMNVEV (reference sequence). The CDR3 protein is CASSLGPSGNTIYF. The CDR3 DNA reads TGTGCCAGCAGTTTGGGGCCTTCTGGAAACACCATATATTTT.

This clonotype was picked up a small number of times. The gene calls are TRBV12-3 or TRBV12-4 and TRBJ2-5, with a tentative D call TRBD2 (5 bases). With 4 bases removed from V and 3 bases from J, the gap between germline ends came to 9 bases. This CDR3 comprises 13 residues. CDR3 amino acids: CASSSGFKETQYF. The CDR3 bases are TGTGCCAGCAGTTCGGGATTTAAAGAGACCCAGTACTTC.

This sequence joins TRBV11-2 and TRBJ2-2; TRBD2 agrees at 8 bases. The junction had 7 bases not matched to a gene; V was cut back by 0 bases and J by 1 base. CDR3 size: 18 residues. The V gene's germline CDR1 is SGHAT and CDR2 FQNNGV. The DNA for the CDR3 is TGTGCCAGCAGCTTAGAAGCGGTACTAGCGGTGAACACCGGGGAGCTGTTTTTT. This gives the protein CASSLEAVLAVNTGELFF.

This clonotype was observed a few times. The chain combines TRBV28 with TRBJ2-1; D may be TRBD1 (5 bases). CDR1 is MDHEN, CDR2 SYDVKM, per germline. The CDR3 totals 14 residues. With 6 bases removed from V and 4 bases from J, the gap between germline ends came to 13 bases. The CDR3 sequence is CASRHSGFYNEQFF. CDR3 in DNA: TGTGCCAGCAGACATTCAGGGTTTTACAATGAGCAGTTCTTC.

V is TRBV19 and J is TRBJ1-2; 8 bases match TRBD1. Losses at the gene ends were 11 bases for V and 4 bases for J; bases not matched to a gene: 6. Germline-derived CDR1 and CDR2 are LNHDA and SQIVND (reference sequence). The CDR3 length is 12 residues. The chain's CDR3 is CAAGQGAYGYTF. CDR3 nucleotide sequence: TGTGCCGCCGGACAGGGCGCCTATGGCTACACCTTC.

In its sample, this clonotype was seen many times. Written as DNA, the CDR3 is TGTGCCAGCAGCTCTTCCCAGGGGCCTGGGGCCAACGTCCTGACTTTC. Translating gives CASSSSQGPGANVLTF. The chain uses TRBV7-2 and TRBJ2-6; weak D call: TRBD1 (6 bases). This CDR3 is built from 16 residues. V was cut by 4 bases and J by 2 bases, with 12 bases left in between. Germline CDR1 SGHTA, CDR2 FQGNSA.